This T cell receptor (beta chain) was identified in a study of PD-L1 blockade in urothelial cancer. At the level of the study: Atezolizumab 1,200 mg was given intravenously every 3 weeks, starting 2014. Blood samples contained a median about 140,000 T cells.

Per germline, CDR1 LNHDA and CDR2 SQIVND (reference sequence). This CDR3 comprises 13 residues. Trimming left V 3 bases short and J 9 bases short, with 15 bases between. Each patient contributed between 1 and 8 total time points of blood mononuclear cells, pretreatment and during treatment. Some clones are missing from TCRdb's copy, which holds only in-frame ones; the method was immunoSEQ multiplex PCR. This sample carries some 100,000 clones, roughly nine tenths of them seen once, and the ten largest clones take around 0.9%. The receptor's source is a woman aged 80 or over with urothelial cancer. The specimen was PBMCs, collected around atezolizumab (anti-PD-L1) treatment. V is TRBV19 and J is TRBJ2-7; possibly TRBD1 for D (6 bases). CDR3 DNA sequence: TGTGCCAGTAGTATTGGGGACACATCAGGGCAGTACTTC. Its translation is CASSIGDTSGQYF.